Below, 16 T cell receptor beta chains from the same sample are listed, as sequenced in a study of blood T cells in healthy people across ages (dated by TCRdb to between 2015 and 2017). The receptor library was made with 5' RACE. Instrument on record: Illumina HiSeq 2500. A second roughly 6 to 12 cycle PCR used a sample-barcoded 5' primer and a J-beta primer mix. Clones were called with MiXCR by TCRdb after fastp trimmed the public reads at Q25, and only in-frame beta chains were retained. All rows with the same CDR3 protein become a single entry with the most common DNA and genes. The sample table contains 1.5 million to 1.9 million distinct CDR3 sequences; only one count was recorded for under 55% of them. About 3.8% of the sample rests with the top ten. Sequences were obtained from blood. These receptors came from a woman aged 18-29 years in good health.

This clonotype was picked up a small number of times. The rearrangement uses TRBV6-5 and TRBJ1-2; TRBD1 is a possible D gene (5 bases). V was cut by 0 bases and J by 2 bases, with 13 bases left in between. Germline V lookup: CDR1 MNHEY, CDR2 SVGAGI. This CDR3 is built from 16 residues. CDR3 sequence: CASSYSPSGGNYGYTF. CDR3 nucleotides: TGTGCCAGCAGTTACTCTCCTTCCGGGGGGAACTATGGCTACACCTTC.

This clonotype has a handful of counts. V usage is TRBV7-2 and J usage is TRBJ2-1; 7 bases match TRBD1. Looked up from germline, CDR1 is SGHTA and CDR2 is FQGNSA. The CDR3 sequence is 15 residues long. Trimming removed 4 bases from V and 0 bases from J; junction bases left unmatched: 3. The chain's CDR3 is CASSSTGASYNEQFF. CDR3 bases: TGTGCCAGCAGCTCAACAGGGGCCTCCTACAATGAGCAGTTCTTC.

The rearrangement joins TRBV7-2 to TRBJ2-7; TRBD1 matches 9 bases. Germline V lookup: CDR1 SGHTA, CDR2 FQGNSA. With 5 bases clipped from V and 0 bases from J, the junction kept 14 bases outside the gene matches. The CDR3 length is 18 residues. The chain's CDR3 is CASSQSPGTGIFSYEQYF. CDR3 sequence (DNA): TGTGCCAGCAGCCAAAGTCCCGGGACAGGGATCTTCTCCTACGAGCAGTACTTC.

The sample holds a few counts of this clonotype. The CDR3 sequence is CASSQNSAHSADTQYF. CDR3 nucleotide sequence: TGCGCCAGCAGCCAAAACTCTGCGCATTCAGCGGATACGCAGTATTTT. The rearrangement uses TRBV4-3 and TRBJ2-3; unclear D gene. The CDR3 sequence is 16 residues long. With 2 bases removed from V and 6 bases from J, the gap between germline ends came to 18 bases. Germline lookup yields CDR1 LGHNA and CDR2 YSLEER.

A note on this clonotype: An end of the junction does not agree with germline; a read error may underlie this. This rearrangement joins TRBV12-3 or TRBV12-4 to TRBJ2-3; no firm D call. This CDR3 has 15 residues. Written as DNA, the CDR3 is TGTGCCAGCAGCCCCCCGAGCCGTAGCACAGATGCGCAGTATTTT. Protein product: CASSPPSRSTDAQYF.

The rearrangement uses TRBV9 and TRBJ2-7; possible D gene TRBD1, 5 bases. This CDR3 has 14 residues. Trimming took off 0 bases at V and 7 bases at J, with 14 bases between the two ends. From germline, CDR1 is SGDLS and CDR2 YYNGEE. The CDR3 bases are TGTGCCAGCAGCGTAGTCTGGGGCACCAATGAGCAGTACTTC. Its protein is CASSVVWGTNEQYF.

In its sample, this clonotype was seen a few times. This sequence joins TRBV6-1 and TRBJ2-1, with D perhaps given as TRBD1 or TRBD2 (5 bases each). CDR1 is MNHNS and CDR2 is SASEGT in the germline V gene. The CDR3 is made up of 14 amino acids. Trimming took 10 bases from V and 0 from J, leaving 13 bases between them. The CDR3 loop is CATTGTPSYNEQFF. As DNA, the CDR3 is TGTGCCACCACCGGGACGCCCTCCTACAATGAGCAGTTCTTC.

To note about this clonotype: A much larger clone is a single base away; this may be a read error. V usage is TRBV4-3 and J usage is TRBJ2-7; D is undetermined. The CDR3 is 13 amino acids. Germline-derived CDR1 and CDR2 are LGHNA and YSLEER. The CDR3 sequence: CANSPFDWGEQYF. The DNA for the CDR3 is TGCGCCAACAGCCCATTTGACTGGGGTGAGCAGTACTTC.

V usage is TRBV21-1 and J usage is TRBJ2-3; TRBD1 is the table's D call and was not checked against the DNA. TRBV21-1 is noted as a pseudogene. This CDR3 is built from 21 residues. The CDR3 DNA is TGTGCCAGCAGCGGACCCCGGGCTTGTACTTTCACAATTTATAGCACAGATACGCAGTATTTT. Translated: CASSGPRACTFTIYSTDTQYF.

Note on this clonotype: The germline gene is not matched at one end of the junction; a read error may be the cause. This chain links TRBV28 with TRBJ2-7; a weak D match, TRBD1 (6 bases). Germline V gene lookup returns CDR1 MDHEN and CDR2 SYDVKM. The CDR3 contains 15 residues. CDR3 amino acids: CASRFSGARGDEQYF. For the CDR3, the DNA is TGTGCCAGCCGTTTCTCAGGGGCACGTGGCGACGAGCAGTACTTC.

This clonotype was seen a few times. The chain carries TRBV7-9 and TRBJ2-3; 13 bases are a match to TRBD2. Germline lookup yields CDR1 SEHNR and CDR2 FQNEAQ (reference sequence). This CDR3 region has 17 residues. V dropped 7 bases and J dropped 5; count of bases not matched to a gene: 12. Here the CDR3 reads CASNSGLAGVKLDTQYF. In DNA form, the CDR3 reads TGTGCCAGCAACTCTGGACTAGCGGGGGTAAAGCTAGATACGCAGTATTTT.

At least ten counts were recorded for this clonotype. The V call is TRBV4-1, the J call TRBJ2-3, with D perhaps TRBD2 (6 bases). This CDR3 contains 16 residues. Germline V gene data show CDR1 as MGHRA and CDR2 as YSYEKL. Trimming took 3 bases from V and 0 from J, leaving 13 bases between them. Written as DNA, the CDR3 is TGCGCCAGCAGCCAGGGCGGACTAACTAGCACAGATACGCAGTATTTT. Amino acids: CASSQGGLTSTDTQYF.

The rearrangement links TRBV9 to TRBJ2-1, with TRBD2 matching over 11 bases. Per germline, CDR1 SGDLS and CDR2 YYNGEE. Trimming took 0 bases from V and 5 from J; bases not matched to a gene: 4. CDR3 length: 16 residues. The CDR3 DNA reads as TGTGCCAGCAGCGTAGGCCTAGCGGGAGGCCACAATGAGCAGTTCTTC. Amino acids: CASSVGLAGGHNEQFF.

This sequence joins TRBV29-1 and TRBJ1-2; 11 bases are a match to TRBD1. Germline CDR1 SQVTM, CDR2 ANQGSEA. CDR3 length: 15 amino acids. The V segment lost 7 bases and the J segment 1 base; nucleotides outside the gene matches: 8. The CDR3 DNA reads TGCAGCGCTGGACAGGGGGCGCCCTTTAACTATGGCTACACCTTC. Protein: CSAGQGAPFNYGYTF.

The chain recombines TRBV6-6 with TRBJ2-4; D might be TRBD1 (6 bases). The CDR3 is made up of 16 amino acids. V gave up 5 bases and J gave up 0 bases, with 14 bases separating them. Germline V lookup: CDR1 MNHNY, CDR2 SVGAGI (reference sequence). In nucleotides, the CDR3 is TGTGCCAGCAGTCCCGGGACACGGGGAGCCAAAAACATTCAGTACTTC. Translated: CASSPGTRGAKNIQYF.

The J gene is TRBJ1-4, the V gene TRBV6-5; 7 positions match TRBD1. With 4 bases clipped from V and 7 bases from J, the junction kept 6 bases outside the gene matches. The CDR3 contains 14 residues. CDR1 is MNHEY, CDR2 SVGAGI, per germline. CDR3: CASSLTGEGEKLFF. As DNA, the CDR3 is TGTGCCAGCAGTTTAACAGGGGAGGGTGAAAAACTGTTTTTT.